This is a list of T cell receptor beta chains from one sample in a study of post-analysis software for immune sequencing data. TCRdb fed the PCR reads into MiXCR, producing one record per CDR3 protein. The repertoire holds about 760,000 distinct CDR3 sequences, with 25% to 30% as singletons. The sequenced sample was blood. All receptors come from a girl aged 5 to 17 with multiple sclerosis. Both conserved end residues are part of each CDR3. D genes are given only for firm matches. A clone size is listed for some rows: how often the clone was seen (once, few, many), or a class if it is expanded.

j_call d_call v_call clone_size cdr3_aa cdr3_nt
TRBJ1-1 TRBD1 TRBV20-1 NA CSAIRGRNTEAFF TGCAGTGCTATCAGGGGGCGGAACACTGAAGCTTTCTTT
TRBJ2-7 NA TRBV11-2 NA CASSGGGASSYNEQYF TGTGCCAGCAGCGGAGGTGGGGCCAGCTCCTACAATGAGCAGTACTTC
TRBJ2-5 TRBD1 TRBV28 few CASLRDREQETQYF TGTGCCAGCCTACGGGACAGGGAACAAGAGACCCAGTACTTC
TRBJ2-7 NA TRBV6-5 few CASGKYSYEQYF TGTGCCAGCGGGAAGTATTCCTACGAGCAGTACTTC
TRBJ2-7 NA TRBV19 NA CASNGPNYEQYF TGTGCCAGTAACGGACCCAACTACGAGCAGTACTTC
TRBJ2-7 NA TRBV20-1 NA CSAGGGMGYNEQYF TGCAGTGCTGGGGGCGGGATGGGGTACAATGAGCAGTACTTC
TRBJ2-5 TRBD1 TRBV5-5 NA CASSRTRDRGLEETQYF TGTGCCAGCAGCCGGACCAGGGACAGGGGGTTGGAGGAGACCCAGTACTTC
TRBJ1-5 NA TRBV24-1 NA CATSDSRDWDQPQHF TGTGCCACCAGTGATTCCCGGGACTGGGATCAGCCCCAGCATTTT
TRBJ2-1 NA TRBV29-1 NA CSVGEPTGGVYNEQFF TGCAGCGTCGGCGAACCTACAGGGGGGGTGTACAATGAGCAGTTCTTC
TRBJ2-3 NA TRBV6-4 NA CASSESRGGGTDTQYF TGTGCCAGCTCAGAGTCGAGAGGAGGGGGCACAGATACGCAGTATTTT